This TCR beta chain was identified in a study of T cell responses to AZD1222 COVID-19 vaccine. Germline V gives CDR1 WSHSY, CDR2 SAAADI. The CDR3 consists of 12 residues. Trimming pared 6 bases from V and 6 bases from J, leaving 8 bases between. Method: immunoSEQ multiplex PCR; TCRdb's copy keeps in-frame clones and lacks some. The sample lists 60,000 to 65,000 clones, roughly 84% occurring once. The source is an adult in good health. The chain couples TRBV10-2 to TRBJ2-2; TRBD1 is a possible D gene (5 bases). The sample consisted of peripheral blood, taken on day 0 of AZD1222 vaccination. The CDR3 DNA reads TGCGCCAGCAGAATAGGGGCCGGGGAGCTGTTTTTT. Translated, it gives CASRIGAGELFF.